These 4 T cell receptor beta chains were all obtained from the same sample, sequenced in a study of cytomegalovirus exposure and HLA in healthy donors. PCR primers comprised 60 Vbeta and 13 Jbeta primers. Profiled with immunoSEQ multiplex PCR; TCRdb holds only in-frame clones, not every one. The sample includes about 270,000 clones, roughly two thirds of them seen just once. The specimen sequenced was PBMCs. These receptors came from a female donor in good health and CMV-seronegative.

This clone was seen a single time. The chain is built from TRBV7-6 and TRBJ2-3; D remains ambiguous. V was cut by 5 bases and J by 4 bases, with 7 bases left in between. Germline V gene data show CDR1 as SGHVS and CDR2 as FNYEAQ. CDR3 length: 12 residues. As DNA, the CDR3 is TGTGCCAGCAGCCCGCAGGCAGATACGCAGTATTTT. Its protein product is CASSPQADTQYF. Using reference TRBV7-6 and TRBJ2-3 for the parts outside the CDR3, the full variable domain is GAGVSQSPRYKVTKRGQDVALRCDPISGHVSLYWYRQALGQGPEFLTYFNYEAQQDKSGLPNDRFSAERPEGSISTLTIQRTEQRDSAMYRCASSPQADTQYFGPGTRLTVL.

V gene TRBV2 combines with J gene TRBJ2-5; 12 bases map to TRBD2. J gave up 5 bases and V 5 bases, and 15 bases lay outside the gene matches. This CDR3 has 18 amino acids. CDR1 and CDR2 from the germline V gene are SNHLY and FYNNEI. CDR3 residues: CASSPRLAGAGGQETQYF. The CDR3 DNA follows: TGTGCCAGCAGTCCCCGACTAGCGGGAGCGGGAGGCCAGGAGACCCAGTACTTC.

This rearrangement joins TRBV2 to TRBJ1-1, with D perhaps TRBD1 (6 bases). There are 15 residues in the CDR3. The V gene's germline CDR1 is SNHLY and CDR2 FYNNEI. Trimming removed 8 bases from V and 0 bases from J, with 16 bases in between. The CDR3 DNA reads TGTGCCAGCCGGAAAGAGACAGGAATGAACACTGAAGCTTTCTTT. Translation gives CASRKETGMNTEAFF.

The V call is TRBV18, the J call TRBJ2-6; D possibly corresponds to TRBD1 (5 bases). V lost 6 bases and J 4 bases, leaving 13 bases between the germline ends. Germline loops: CDR1 KGHSH, CDR2 LQKENI. The CDR3 totals 15 residues. The CDR3, as DNA: TGTGCCAGCTCCCGCGACAGTGGGGGGGCCAACGTCCTGACTTTC. The encoded protein is CASSRDSGGANVLTF.